Sequencing of this T cell receptor (beta chain) was carried out in a study of shared clonotypes between healthy human individuals. Sequencing used immunoSEQ multiplex PCR; TCRdb keeps in-frame clones, though not all of them. Of over a million clones detected, 70% to 80% appear once; the ten largest clones hold around 1.4%. Trimming cost V 3 bases and J 4 bases, with 13 bases left between them. This CDR3 comprises 15 residues. Looked up from germline, CDR1 is SGHTA and CDR2 is FQGNSA. This clonotype was obtained from a man between 18 and 29 years old in good health. This chain uses TRBV7-2 with TRBJ2-1, with a tentative D call TRBD1 (7 bases). The specimen was memory CD4+ T cells sorted from blood. Subset denoted: CD45RA-negative fraction. This CDR3 is CASSLEQGRYNEQFF. CDR3 DNA: TGTGCCAGCAGCTTGGAACAGGGGAGGTACAATGAGCAGTTCTTC.